This TCR beta chain came from a study of OX40 agonist ivuxolimab in advanced cancers. Study as a whole: Among those treated, three patients had partial responses, one with hepatocellular carcinoma and two with cutaneous melanoma.

Some clones are missing from TCRdb's copy, which holds only in-frame ones; the method was immunoSEQ multiplex PCR. The sample lists some 100,000 clones, roughly 89% seen once, with 0.65% to 0.85% in the top ten. This receptor was taken from an adult with an advanced solid tumor such as melanoma, head and neck, liver or kidney cancer. This specimen was CD4+ or CD8+ T cells sorted from blood, taken in a trial of the OX40 agonist ivuxolimab.

CDR3 DNA sequence: TGTGCCAGCAGCTTAGGGCCGGGACAGGTCAGGTCCGGGGAGCTGTTTTTT. It is translated as CASSLGPGQVRSGELFF. The V call is TRBV11-3, the J call TRBJ2-2, with 8 bases lining up with TRBD1. CDR3 length: 17 residues. V lost 1 base, J lost 6 bases, and 10 bases stayed unmatched. In germline, CDR1 is SGHNT, CDR2 YENEEA. Drawing the rest from reference TRBV11-3 and TRBJ2-2, the complete variable domain is EAGVVQSPRYKIIEKKQPVAFWCNPISGHNTLYWYLQNLGQGPELLIRYENEEAVDDSQLPKDRFSAERLKGVDSTLKIQPAELGDSAVYLCASSLGPGQVRSGELFFGEGSRLTVL.